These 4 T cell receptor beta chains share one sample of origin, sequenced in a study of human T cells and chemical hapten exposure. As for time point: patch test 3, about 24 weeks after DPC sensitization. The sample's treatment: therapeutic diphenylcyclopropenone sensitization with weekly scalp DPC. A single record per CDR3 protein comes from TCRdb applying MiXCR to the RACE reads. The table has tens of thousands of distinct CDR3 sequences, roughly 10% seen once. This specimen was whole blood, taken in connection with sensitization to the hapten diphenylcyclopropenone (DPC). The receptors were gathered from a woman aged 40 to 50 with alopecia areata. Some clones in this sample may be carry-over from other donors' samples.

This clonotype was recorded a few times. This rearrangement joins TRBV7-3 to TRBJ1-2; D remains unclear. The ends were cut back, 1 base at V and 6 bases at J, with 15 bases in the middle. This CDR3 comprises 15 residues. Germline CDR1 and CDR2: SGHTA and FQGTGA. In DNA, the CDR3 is TGTGCCAGCAGCTTAAGTGGCCGGTCAGAAGATGGCTACACCTTC. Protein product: CASSLSGRSEDGYTF.

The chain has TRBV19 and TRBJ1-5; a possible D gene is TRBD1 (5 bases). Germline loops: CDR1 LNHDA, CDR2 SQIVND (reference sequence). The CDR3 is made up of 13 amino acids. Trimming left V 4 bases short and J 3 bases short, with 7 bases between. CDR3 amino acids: CASSRGHNQPQHF. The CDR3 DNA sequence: TGTGCCAGTAGTAGGGGCCACAATCAGCCCCAGCATTTT.

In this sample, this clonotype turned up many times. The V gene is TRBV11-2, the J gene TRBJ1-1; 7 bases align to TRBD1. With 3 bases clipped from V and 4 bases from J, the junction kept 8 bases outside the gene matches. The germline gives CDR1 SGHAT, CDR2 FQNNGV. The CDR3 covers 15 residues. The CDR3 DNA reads TGTGCCAGCAGCTTGAGACAGGGTGGGTTCACTGAAGCTTTCTTT. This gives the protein CASSLRQGGFTEAFF.

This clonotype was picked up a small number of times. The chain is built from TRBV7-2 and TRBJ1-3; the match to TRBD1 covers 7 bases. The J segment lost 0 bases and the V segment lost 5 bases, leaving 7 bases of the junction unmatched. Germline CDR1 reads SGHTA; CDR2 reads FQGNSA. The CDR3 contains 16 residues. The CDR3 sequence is CASSLRGTVSGNTIYF. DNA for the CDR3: TGTGCCAGCAGCCTACGAGGGACAGTCTCTGGAAACACCATATATTTT.